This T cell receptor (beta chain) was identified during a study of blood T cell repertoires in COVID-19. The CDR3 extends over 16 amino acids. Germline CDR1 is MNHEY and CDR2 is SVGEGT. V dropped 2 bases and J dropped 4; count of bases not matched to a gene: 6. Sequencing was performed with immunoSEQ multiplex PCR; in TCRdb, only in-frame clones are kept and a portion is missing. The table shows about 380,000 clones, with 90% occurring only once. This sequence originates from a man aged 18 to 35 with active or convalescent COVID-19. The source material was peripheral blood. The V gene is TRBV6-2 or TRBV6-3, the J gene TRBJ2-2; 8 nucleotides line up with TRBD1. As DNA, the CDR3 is TGTGCCAGCAGTTACCTCGGGACAGGCGCCACCGGGGAGCTGTTTTTT. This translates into CASSYLGTGATGELFF.